The rows below give T cell receptor beta chains drawn from one sample of a study of human T cells and chemical hapten exposure. TCRdb processed the RACE reads anew with MiXCR; each CDR3 protein has one entry. This sample carries about 380,000 distinct CDR3 sequences, roughly 6.3% of them seen once, and the ten largest clones take about 6%. Here the sequenced sample was whole blood, taken in connection with sensitization to the hapten diphenylcyclopropenone (DPC). All receptors come from a woman aged 18-35 years with alopecia areata. Some clones in this sample may be carry-over from other donors' samples. CDR3s include the opening cysteine and the closing phenylalanine or tryptophan. The order of the fields is CDR3 protein, clone size, V gene, CDR3 length. Rows may omit the clone size; those that give it use once, few, many or a size class.

CASTEWVGYAFF | - | TRBV2 | 12
CASREGTVDSPLHF | many | TRBV25-1 | 14
CAISDVRKNTEAFF | - | TRBV10-3 | 14
CSVGTLGNQPQHF | few | TRBV29-1 | 13
CASSQEKGPYNEQFF | few | TRBV3-1 | 15
CASSLYPAEEAFF | few | TRBV7-3 | 13
CASGLATDGGQPQHF | many | TRBV12-5 | 15
CASSLGETRSTQYF | few | TRBV7-6 | 14
CASSQEFGETQYF | - | TRBV4-3 | 13
CSARVFGVWAVGSNQPQHF | many | TRBV20-1 | 19
CASTRQDNQPQHF | many | TRBV6-6 | 13
CASSLMRNTEAFF | many | TRBV5-1 | 13
CASSPGTGGVGYTF | few | TRBV3-1 | 14
CASLRGTTGNSPLHF | many | TRBV7-9 | 15
CASSGGGGSYNEQFF | many | TRBV2 | 15
CASSDTTGTEQYF | - | TRBV28 | 13
CASSSTDAFSGANVLTF | many | TRBV7-6 | 17
CASSFRGGSYEQYF | many | TRBV5-1 | 14
CASSSRQGAESGNTIYF | few | TRBV5-4 | 17
CATSDRARMRTDAYEQYF | many | TRBV24-1 | 18
CSAYPGLAADTQYF | many | TRBV20-1 | 14
CASSSRQTSGLEETQYF | many | TRBV7-2 | 17
CASSPPLGQGNTGELFF | few | TRBV14 | 17
CASSHPKGRGVDTQYF | - | TRBV14 | 16
CATAGLAREQYF | few | TRBV2 | 12
CASSRGPERFQYF | - | TRBV6-5 | 13
CASSLAGQGENYGYTF | few | TRBV5-1 | 16
CASSFIWDGTDTQYF | - | TRBV7-8 | 15
CASRSQGDEQYF | - | TRBV6-5 | 12
CASSPYNYEQYF | many | TRBV7-2 | 12
CASSEEGSGANVLTF | - | TRBV6-4 | 15
CASSETGGQWTEAFF | - | TRBV10-2 | 15
CASRFGLAGGPVQNIQYF | few | TRBV2 | 18
CASSYRLDSNYGYTF | many | TRBV6-5 | 15
CASSYAGTDNLHF | many | TRBV5-1 | 13
CASSQGREYEQYF | - | TRBV12-3/TRBV12-4 | 13
CASSGTASTDTQYF | - | TRBV12-3/TRBV12-4 | 14